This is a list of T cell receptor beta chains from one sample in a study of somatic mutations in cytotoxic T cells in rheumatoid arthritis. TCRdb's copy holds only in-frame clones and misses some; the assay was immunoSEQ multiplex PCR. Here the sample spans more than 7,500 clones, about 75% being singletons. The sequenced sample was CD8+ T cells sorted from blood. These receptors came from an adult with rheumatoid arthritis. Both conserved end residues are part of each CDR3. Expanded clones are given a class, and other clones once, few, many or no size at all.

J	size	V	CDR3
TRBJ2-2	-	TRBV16	CASSQYDVTGELFF
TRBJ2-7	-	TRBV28	CASSYSSRANYEQYF
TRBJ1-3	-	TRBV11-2	CASSLRLGSGGPGNTIYF
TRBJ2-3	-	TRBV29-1	CSVLLDTQYF
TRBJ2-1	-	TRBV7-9	CASRHLPFSGGPYNEQFF
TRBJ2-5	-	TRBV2	CAMHLPQETQYF
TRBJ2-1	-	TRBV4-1	CASSRGGTYNEQFF
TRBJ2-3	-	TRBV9	CASSVDQRTDTQYF
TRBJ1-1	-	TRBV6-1	CASSVEARAEAFF
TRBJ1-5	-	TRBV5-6	CASSPGGHQPQHF
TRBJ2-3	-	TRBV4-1	CASSRSSGGLGTDTQYF
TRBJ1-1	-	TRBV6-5	CASSKRQGSAEAFF
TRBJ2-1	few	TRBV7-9	CASSPPASGEQFF
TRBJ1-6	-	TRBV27	CASRTGRGYNSPLHF
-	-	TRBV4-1	CASSHRDRGYEQYF
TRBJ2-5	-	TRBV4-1	CASSPWDSGKETQYF
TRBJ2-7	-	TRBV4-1	CASSHPLRDYEQYF
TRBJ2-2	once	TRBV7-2	CASSLGPATGELFF
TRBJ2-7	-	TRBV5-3	CARSLGDWPHRGPYEQYF
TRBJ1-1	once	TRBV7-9	CASSQREGRFAFF
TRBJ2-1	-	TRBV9	CASSVGGRGNEQFF
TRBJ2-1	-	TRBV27	CASSPSGSTYNEQFF
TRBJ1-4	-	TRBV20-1	CSASSGPILFF
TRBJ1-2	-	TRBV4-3	CASSPILDRVDYGYTF
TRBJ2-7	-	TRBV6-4	CASSESPEYEQYF
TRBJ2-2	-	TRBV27	CASMSLLGGATGELFF
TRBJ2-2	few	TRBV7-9	CASSRLSGELFF
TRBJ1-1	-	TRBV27	CASISVTEAFF
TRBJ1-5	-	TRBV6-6	CASSGDSSNQPQHF
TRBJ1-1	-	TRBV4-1	CASSQDGRGRGGTEAFF
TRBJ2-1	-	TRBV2	CASRPSPSTETYYNEQFF
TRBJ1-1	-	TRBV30	CAWSTDDRGRTEAFF
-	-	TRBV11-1	CASSLTSAGGSYEQYF
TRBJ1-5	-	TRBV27	CASSFQLSNQPQHF
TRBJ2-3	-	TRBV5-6	CASSLSKAHGFATDTQYF
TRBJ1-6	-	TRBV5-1	CASRAGGDNSPLHF
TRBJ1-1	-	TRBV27	CASSFSGTEAFF
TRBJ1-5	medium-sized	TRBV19	CASSIDPGAHQPQHF
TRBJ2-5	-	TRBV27	CASSLGETQYF
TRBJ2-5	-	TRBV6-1	CASSEAGDMNETQYF
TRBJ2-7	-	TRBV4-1	CASSPGTQGYEQYF
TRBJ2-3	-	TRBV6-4	CASSDGMGTDTQYF
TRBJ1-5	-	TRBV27	CASSSGGQPQHF
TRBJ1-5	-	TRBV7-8	CASSEGLRVQPQHF
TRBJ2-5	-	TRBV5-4	CASSFGGGSGRAQETQYF
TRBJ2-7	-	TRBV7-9	CASSYGTGQDYEQYF
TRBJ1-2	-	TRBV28	CASSVQEINYGYTF
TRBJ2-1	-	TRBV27	CASSLVSVLVAEQFF
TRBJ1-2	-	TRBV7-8	CASSPERGSPGYTF
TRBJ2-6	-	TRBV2	CASTGSGANVLTF
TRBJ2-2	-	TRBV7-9	CASSGANTGELFF
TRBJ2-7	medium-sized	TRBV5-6	CASSPLGQGEYYEQYF
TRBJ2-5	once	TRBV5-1	CASSPGLAGSGETQYF
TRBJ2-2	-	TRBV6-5	CASSYVSSGFTGELFF
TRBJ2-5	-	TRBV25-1	CASSEYQGPETQYF